This passage covers 26 T cell receptor beta chains from one sample sequenced in a study of cytomegalovirus exposure and HLA in healthy donors. 60 Vbeta and 13 Jbeta primers were used in PCR. Sequenced by immunoSEQ multiplex PCR; TCRdb stores in-frame clones only, minus some. The table lists around 180,000 clones, roughly 70% of them singletons, with 1.5% in the top ten. The sample consisted of PBMCs. These receptors were obtained from a girl aged 10-17 years in good health and CMV-seronegative.

The chain carries TRBV5-1 and TRBJ1-1; D not certain. V was trimmed by 3 bases and J by 7 bases, leaving 10 bases between them. Germline values: CDR1 SGHRS, CDR2 YFSETQ. The CDR3 totals 12 residues. The CDR3 reads CASSSPRSEAFF. As DNA, the CDR3 is TGCGCCAGCAGCTCGCCCCGGAGTGAAGCTTTCTTT.

The V gene is TRBV5-4, the J gene TRBJ2-7; 11 bases agree with TRBD2. The V gene end was trimmed by 0 bases and the J gene end by 4 bases; junction bases not matched to a gene: 9. The germline V gene encodes CDR1 SGHNT and CDR2 YYREEE (reference sequence). This CDR3 is 17 amino acids long. Written as DNA, the CDR3 is TGTGCCAGCAGCTTGGCCGTTGATAGCGGGGGGGCGTACGAGCAGTACTTC. Protein product: CASSLAVDSGGAYEQYF.

CDR3 in DNA: TGTGCCAGTAGTATGCAGTACAGTGAGGAGCAGTACTTC. Translation: CASSMQYSEEQYF. The chain joins TRBV19 to TRBJ2-7; D uncertain. Germline values: CDR1 LNHDA, CDR2 SQIVND (reference sequence). This CDR3 has 13 residues. The germline V and J ends were trimmed by 3 bases and 7 bases, with 13 bases remaining between them.

The chain is built from TRBV19 and TRBJ1-2; 8 nucleotides align to TRBD1. The V gene end was trimmed by 5 bases and the J gene end by 8 bases; junction bases not matched to a gene: 7. CDR1 is LNHDA and CDR2 is SQIVND in the germline V gene (reference sequence). This CDR3 is 13 amino acids long. The DNA for the CDR3 is TGTGCCAGTAGTTCCGGACAGGGTCGAGGCTACACCTTC. Translation: CASSSGQGRGYTF.

In its sample, this clone was seen a few times. The chain uses TRBV6-5 and TRBJ2-5, with TRBD2 matching 10 bases. V gave up 7 bases and J gave up 6 bases; unmatched junction bases: 11. CDR3 length: 15 amino acids. Germline V lookup: CDR1 MNHEY, CDR2 SVGAGI. CDR3 nucleotide sequence: TGTGCCAGCACCCTTAGCGGGGGGAACAGCCAGACCCAGTACTTC. Translating it yields CASTLSGGNSQTQYF.

The chain recombines TRBV5-4 with TRBJ2-5; 11 positions agree with TRBD2. Looked up from germline, CDR1 is SGHNT and CDR2 is YYREEE (reference sequence). The CDR3 is 16 residues long. V trimming: 0 bases; J trimming: 4 bases; junction bases outside the gene matches: 5. Here the CDR3 reads CASSLEVAGGRETQYF. The CDR3 DNA reads TGTGCCAGCAGCTTGGAGGTAGCGGGGGGGCGAGAGACCCAGTACTTC.

About this clone itself: Other DNA variants within this sample encode the same CDR3. The V and J genes are TRBV5-1 and TRBJ1-1, with TRBD1 matching over 8 bases. The CDR3 is made up of 15 amino acids. CDR1 is SGHRS, CDR2 YFSETQ, per germline. V shed 1 base, J shed 1 base, and the junction held 3 bases outside the gene matches. The DNA of the CDR3 is TGCGCCAGCAGCTTGTTGGGACAGGCGAACACTGAAGCTTTCTTT. Translating it yields CASSLLGQANTEAFF.

This clone has more than one count but fewer than ten. The chain uses TRBV6-1 and TRBJ1-4; 8 bases agree with TRBD1. J gave up 7 bases and V 7 bases, and 11 bases lay outside the gene matches. Germline loops: CDR1 MNHNS, CDR2 SASEGT. The CDR3 totals 15 residues. The CDR3 nucleotides read TGTGCCAGCACCCTCTCGACAGGGGCTCGTGAAAAACTGTTTTTT. Its translation is CASTLSTGAREKLFF.

The V and J genes are TRBV11-3 and TRBJ1-1; TRBD1 matches 7 bases. The CDR3 runs 13 residues. Losses at the gene ends were 2 bases for V and 11 bases for J; bases not matched to a gene: 8. The germline CDR1 and CDR2 sequences are SGHNT and YENEEA. Here the CDR3 DNA reads TGTGCCAGCAGCTTAAACCGGGACAGCAGCGCTTTCTTT. This encodes CASSLNRDSSAFF.

The chain couples TRBV18 to TRBJ1-2; 9 positions match TRBD1. CDR1 KGHSH and CDR2 LQKENI come from the germline V gene. V lost 6 bases and J lost 8; bases outside the gene matches: 13. The CDR3 has 15 amino acids. Here the CDR3 reads CASSRDRVANGGYTF. In nucleotides, the CDR3 is TGTGCCAGCTCTCGGGACAGGGTGGCAAACGGGGGCTACACCTTC.

The chain is built from TRBV4-1 and TRBJ1-5; 9 bases are a match to TRBD1. The germline V gene has CDR1 MGHRA and CDR2 YSYEKL. The CDR3 spans 14 residues. With V trimmed by 1 base and J by 7 bases, 2 bases remained unmatched. CDR3 in amino acids: CASSQGQGVQPQHF. In DNA, the CDR3 is TGCGCCAGCAGCCAAGGACAGGGGGTACAGCCCCAGCATTTT.

This clone was recorded a few times. This chain uses TRBV30 with TRBJ1-1; D is uncertain. The germline CDR1 and CDR2 sequences are GTSNPN and SVGIG (reference sequence). The CDR3 consists of 13 residues. Trimming removed 3 bases at V and 1 base at J, with 9 bases between. CDR3 nucleotides: TGTGCCTGGAGCGGTGACACGAACACTGAAGCTTTCTTT. It encodes CAWSGDTNTEAFF. The whole variable domain, filled in from reference TRBV30 and TRBJ1-1, reads SQTIHQWPATLVQPVGSPLSLECTVEGTSNPNLYWYRQAAGRGLQLLFYSVGIGQISSEVPQNLSASRPQDRQFILSSKKLLLSDSGFYLCAWSGDTNTEAFFGQGTRLTVV.

This clone was recorded a few times. The chain uses TRBV2 and TRBJ2-3, with D possibly matching TRBD2 (5 bases). This CDR3 has 10 residues. The germline V and J ends were trimmed by 8 bases and 5 bases, with 5 bases remaining between them. CDR1 and CDR2 (germline): SNHLY, FYNNEI. CDR3 in DNA: TGTGCCAGCGGAGGAGATACGCAGTATTTT. Residues: CASGGDTQYF. Full variable domain (rest looked up from reference TRBV2 and TRBJ2-3): EPEVTQTPSHQVTQMGQEVILRCVPISNHLYFYWYRQILGQKVEFLVSFYNNEISEKSEIFDDQFSVERPDGSNFTLKIRSTKLEDSAMYFCASGGDTQYFGPGTRLTVL.

V and J are TRBV7-3 and TRBJ1-1, with 9 bases lining up with TRBD1. J gave up 4 bases and V 6 bases, and 6 bases lay outside the gene matches. Germline CDR1 SGHTA, CDR2 FQGTGA. The CDR3 runs to 14 residues. CDR3 nucleotides: TGTGCCAGCAGTCGGGGGGACAGGGCCACTGAAGCTTTCTTT. Translating it yields CASSRGDRATEAFF.

V usage is TRBV5-1 and J usage is TRBJ2-3; 12 bases are a match to TRBD2. Germline lookup yields CDR1 SGHRS and CDR2 YFSETQ. The V and J ends lost 4 bases and 6 bases, in that order; junction bases with no gene match: 3. The CDR3 length is 14 residues. The CDR3 spells CASSPGLAGDTQYF. Here the CDR3 DNA reads TGCGCCAGCAGCCCCGGACTAGCGGGGGATACGCAGTATTTT.

V is TRBV18 and J is TRBJ2-5; tentative D call: TRBD1 (7 bases). CDR3 length: 17 residues. CDR1 and CDR2 (germline): KGHSH, LQKENI. V dropped 2 bases and J dropped 1 base, with 17 bases sitting between them. This CDR3 is CASSPYLQGTSQETQYF. In nucleotides, the CDR3 is TGTGCCAGCTCACCATATCTACAGGGGACTTCCCAAGAGACCCAGTACTTC.

The chain employs TRBV6-1 and TRBJ2-1; 9 nucleotides line up with TRBD2. The V gene's germline CDR1 is MNHNS and CDR2 SASEGT. The V segment lost 4 bases and the J segment 4 bases; nucleotides outside the gene matches: 5. The CDR3 has 15 residues. As DNA, the CDR3 is TGTGCCAGCAGTGCGCTAGCGGGGTTTTACAATGAGCAGTTCTTC. Protein sequence: CASSALAGFYNEQFF.

The J gene is TRBJ2-2, the V gene TRBV13, with a weak D call TRBD1 (6 bases). Germline V gene lookup returns CDR1 PRHDT and CDR2 FYEKMQ (reference sequence). V lost 2 bases, J lost 2 bases, and 12 bases lay in between. The CDR3 totals 16 residues. The CDR3 sequence: CASSLSWDNNTGELFF. In DNA form, the CDR3 reads TGTGCCAGCAGCTTATCTTGGGACAACAACACCGGGGAGCTGTTTTTT.

The chain recombines TRBV19 with TRBJ2-3; possibly TRBD1 for D (6 bases). The CDR3 extends over 14 amino acids. Germline V gene sequence: CDR1 LNHDA, CDR2 SQIVND (reference sequence). V lost 5 bases and J 0 bases, leaving 9 bases between the germline ends. CDR3 in DNA: TGTGCCAGTAGTTACAGGGAGAGCACAGATACGCAGTATTTT. As protein: CASSYRESTDTQYF. Filled out from reference TRBV19 and TRBJ2-3, the complete variable domain reads DGGITQSPKYLFRKEGQNVTLSCEQNLNHDAMYWYRQDPGQGLRLIYYSQIVNDFQKGDIAEGYSVSREKKESFPLTVTSAQKNPTAFYLCASSYRESTDTQYFGPGTRLTVL.

The gene calls are TRBV27 and TRBJ2-7; D not certain. Trimming pared 1 base from V and 7 bases from J, leaving 11 bases between. Germline CDR1 reads MNHEY; CDR2 reads SMNVEV (reference sequence). This CDR3 region has 13 residues. The CDR3 DNA is TGTGCCAGCAGTTTATTTGGGCCCGGAGAGCAGTACTTC. It encodes CASSLFGPGEQYF.

V and J are TRBV19 and TRBJ1-3, with a weak D call TRBD1 (6 bases). V lost 3 bases to trimming and J lost 3 bases, with 15 bases between them. This CDR3 contains 16 residues. The V gene's germline CDR1 is LNHDA and CDR2 SQIVND (reference sequence). CDR3 sequence reads: CASSITSQGHGNTIYF. CDR3 DNA: TGTGCCAGTAGTATTACGTCACAGGGCCATGGAAACACCATATATTTT.

V usage is TRBV5-8 and J usage is TRBJ1-2, with 7 positions matching TRBD1. V lost 4 bases to trimming and J lost 7 bases; unmatched junction nucleotides: 7. The germline CDR1 and CDR2 sequences are SGHTS and YDEGEE. The CDR3 has 13 amino acids. The CDR3 is CASSRQGRSGYTF. CDR3 nucleotides: TGTGCCAGCAGCCGACAGGGTAGAAGTGGCTACACCTTC.

V usage is TRBV18 and J usage is TRBJ1-5; possibly TRBD1 for D (6 bases). This CDR3 is built from 15 residues. The ends were cut back, 6 bases at V and 0 bases at J, with 12 bases in the middle. Germline lookup yields CDR1 KGHSH and CDR2 LQKENI. The CDR3 spells CASSGTTDSNQPQHF. The DNA for the CDR3 is TGTGCCAGCTCCGGGACAACAGATAGCAATCAGCCCCAGCATTTT.

The rearrangement uses TRBV6-1 and TRBJ1-1, with TRBD1 as a possible D gene (5 bases). CDR1 and CDR2 (germline): MNHNS, SASEGT. The V end was cut by 5 bases, the J end by 1 base, with 11 bases between. The CDR3 has 14 residues. Here the CDR3 reads CASSPVGGNTEAFF. DNA for the CDR3: TGTGCCAGCAGTCCAGTCGGGGGGAACACTGAAGCTTTCTTT.

The rearrangement links TRBV7-8 to TRBJ1-5, with D possibly TRBD1 on 5 matching bases. In germline, CDR1 is SGHVS, CDR2 FQNEAQ. Trimming shortened V by 6 bases and J by 4 bases, and 10 bases separated the two germline ends. The CDR3 spans 13 residues. The CDR3 nucleotides are TGTGCCAGCAGGGCCGGGGGGAATCAGCCCCAGCATTTT. It codes for CASRAGGNQPQHF.

There are a few counts of this clone. The genes are TRBV7-9 and TRBJ1-1; TRBD1 aligns across 9 bases. Trimming cost V 5 bases and J 1 base; bases outside gene matches: 5. The germline gives CDR1 SEHNR, CDR2 FQNEAQ (reference sequence). The CDR3 extends over 15 amino acids. The CDR3 sequence is CASSKGTGTNTEAFF. The DNA of the CDR3 is TGTGCCAGCAGCAAAGGGACAGGGACGAACACTGAAGCTTTCTTT.